Reported below is one T cell receptor beta chain. This sample is part of a study of blood T cell repertoires in COVID-19. Study-level background: The samples span acute and convalescent COVID-19 from the United States, Italy and Spain.

Per the original data handling: Amplification of reference gene primers provided the estimated nucleated cell counts. Generated by immunoSEQ multiplex PCR, the TCRdb table keeps only in-frame clones and is missing some. V, J and clone size reflect that table, while D and trimming were determined from the DNA. The table shows more than 15,000 clones, with approximately 91% occurring only once. This CDR3 contains 16 residues. V lost 4 bases and J lost 3; bases outside the gene matches: 9. Germline V gene data show CDR1 as SGHRS and CDR2 as YFSETQ. The TCR sequence derives from a man aged 40-49 years with active COVID-19. The gene calls are TRBV5-1 and TRBJ1-4, with TRBD1 matching 7 bases. Input material: peripheral blood. The DNA for the CDR3 is TGCGCCAGCAGCGCGGAGGGGGCTGGAGCTAATGAAAAACTGTTTTTT. Translated: CASSAEGAGANEKLFF.